This T cell receptor (beta chain) was obtained from a study of blood T cell repertoires in COVID-19. Overall study context: Samples of COVID-19 (acute and convalescent) were obtained from the United States, Italy and Spain. Sources were T cells, B-cell-depleted T cells, or PBMCs; the material itself was cDNA or gDNA.

Germline assignment: CDR1 GTSNPN and CDR2 SVGIG (reference sequence). V trimming: 7 bases; J trimming: 13 bases; junction bases outside the gene matches: 10. This CDR3 spans 11 amino acids. In the authors' workflow: Estimated nucleated cell counts came from reference gene primer amplification. TCRdb's copy holds only in-frame clones and misses some; the assay was immunoSEQ multiplex PCR. That table furnishes V, J and clone size, whereas the DNA furnished D and trimming. There are some 90,000 clones in the sample; 80% occur only once, and 15% to 20% lies in the top ten. Sequenced material: peripheral blood. The chain links TRBV30 to TRBJ2-7; 10 nucleotides agree with TRBD1. The origin of this receptor is a human donor in a cohort sampled during active COVID-19. The CDR3 DNA sequence: TGTGCCTCTTCCGGGACAGGGGCTTACTACTTC. Its translation: CASSGTGAYYF.